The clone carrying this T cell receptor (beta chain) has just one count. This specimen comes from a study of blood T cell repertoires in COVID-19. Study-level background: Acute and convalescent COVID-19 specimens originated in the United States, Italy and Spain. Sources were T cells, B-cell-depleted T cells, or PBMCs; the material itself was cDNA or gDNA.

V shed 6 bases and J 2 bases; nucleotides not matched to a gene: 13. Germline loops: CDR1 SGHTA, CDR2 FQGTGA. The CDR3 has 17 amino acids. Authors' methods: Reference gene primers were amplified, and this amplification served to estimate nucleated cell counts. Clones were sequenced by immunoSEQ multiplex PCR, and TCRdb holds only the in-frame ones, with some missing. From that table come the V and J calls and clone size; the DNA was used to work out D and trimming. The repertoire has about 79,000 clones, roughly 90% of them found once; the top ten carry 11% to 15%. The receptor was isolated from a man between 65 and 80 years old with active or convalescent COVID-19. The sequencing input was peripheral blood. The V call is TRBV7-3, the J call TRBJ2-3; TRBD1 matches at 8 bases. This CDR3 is CASSSALMTGATDTQYF. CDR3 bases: TGTGCCAGCAGTTCCGCCCTAATGACAGGGGCCACAGATACGCAGTATTTT.